This T cell receptor beta chain was profiled in a study of technical replicates of blood from a few donors. TCRdb's table, derived via immunoSEQ multiplex PCR, lists solely in-frame clones and lacks some. The profile shows some 48,000 clones, about 96% of them singletons. Germline CDR1 and CDR2: LNHDA and SQIVND (reference sequence). Losses at the gene ends were 3 bases for V and 2 bases for J; bases not matched to a gene: 6. CDR3 length: 15 amino acids. The chain carries TRBV19 and TRBJ2-7, with 8 bases matching TRBD2. The specimen sequenced was T cells isolated from PBMCs. The source of this sequence is a human donor in good health. The CDR3 here is CASSISSGSPYEQYF. As DNA, the CDR3 is TGTGCCAGTAGTATCTCGAGCGGGAGTCCCTACGAGCAGTACTTC.